The rows below give T cell receptor beta chains drawn from one sample of a study of T cells in localized non-small cell lung cancer. The method was immunoSEQ multiplex PCR; TCRdb's version includes in-frame clones alone and lacks a portion of them. The sample records more than 15,000 clones, roughly 81% being singletons. The specimen comprised peripheral blood, sampled before any cancer treatment. Source of these receptors: a male donor aged 60 or over with stage I lung adenocarcinoma. Both conserved end residues are part of each CDR3. D genes are given only for firm matches. Only part of the rows carry a size: once, few, many, or a class if the clone is expanded.

d_call	v_call	clone_size	j_call	cdr3_aa	cdr3_nt
TRBD1	TRBV5-6	once	TRBJ1-5	CASSSYRGGGNQPQHF	TGTGCCAGCAGCTCTTACAGGGGGGGAGGCAATCAGCCCCAGCATTTT
.	TRBV5-1	.	TRBJ2-7	CSTLGGRLSSYEQYF	TGCTCAACCTTGGGGGGACGCTTAAGCTCCTACGAGCAGTACTTC
TRBD1	TRBV7-6	.	TRBJ1-1	CASSNGQVPEAFF	TGTGCCAGCAGCAACGGACAGGTTCCTGAAGCTTTCTTT
.	TRBV11-2	few	TRBJ1-4	CASSLGFSGRANEKLFF	TGTGCCAGCAGCTTAGGATTTTCGGGCAGGGCTAATGAAAAACTGTTTTTT
.	TRBV2	.	TRBJ1-1	CASSRDLDTEAFF	TGTGCCAGCAGTCGGGACCTAGACACTGAAGCTTTCTTT
TRBD2	TRBV11-2	few	TRBJ2-5	CASSPGLAGVETQYF	TGTGCCAGCAGCCCGGGACTAGCGGGAGTAGAGACCCAGTACTTC
TRBD1	TRBV28	.	TRBJ1-1	CASRRQGVTEAFF	TGTGCCAGCAGGCGTCAGGGGGTCACTGAAGCTTTCTTT
.	TRBV11-2	.	TRBJ1-2	CASSHLDYGYTF	TGTGCCAGCAGTCACTTAGACTATGGCTACACCTTC
TRBD1	TRBV6-5	.	TRBJ1-1	CASSTRTGNTEAFF	TGTGCCAGCAGTACCCGGACAGGTAACACTGAAGCTTTCTTT
TRBD2	TRBV5-8	once	TRBJ2-2	CASSLVGTIDTGELFF	TGTGCCAGCAGCTTGGTTGGGACTATCGACACCGGGGAGCTGTTTTTT
.	TRBV19	.	TRBJ2-3	CATGRITDTQYF	TGTGCCACCGGACGAATCACAGATACGCAGTATTTT